This T cell receptor beta chain comes out of a study of OX40 agonist ivuxolimab in advanced cancers. The study, taken as a whole, reports: The study found that CD8+ T cells averaged more expanded clones than CD4+. Some patients who did not respond also had low normalized T-cell clonal expansion.

Note on this clone: Its antigen is currently unknown.

This table comes from immunoSEQ multiplex PCR, and its TCRdb copy is limited to in-frame clones, with some not included. Of around 65,000 clones listed, approximately 88% are singletons. Trimming took 6 bases from V and 3 from J, leaving 10 bases between them. CDR1 and CDR2 (germline): MNHEY, SMNVEV (reference sequence). The CDR3 is 13 amino acids. The material was CD4+ or CD8+ T cells sorted from blood, obtained in a trial of the OX40 agonist ivuxolimab. The sequence was obtained from an adult with an advanced solid tumor such as melanoma, head and neck, liver or kidney cancer. The V call is TRBV27, the J call TRBJ2-3; D tentatively reads TRBD1 or TRBD2 (5 bases each). In DNA form, the CDR3 reads TGTGCCAGCAGGAGGGCAGGGACAGATACGCAGTATTTT. It translates to CASRRAGTDTQYF.